This record concerns one T cell receptor beta chain sequence. Its cognate antigen is unknown. The repertoire was sequenced with immunoSEQ multiplex PCR; TCRdb's copy has only in-frame clones and lacks some. The data contain around 100,000 clones, less than 90% of them singletons. This record comes from a study of T cell responses to AZD1222 COVID-19 vaccine. Overall study results and limits: It was only 6 or 7 AZD1222 recipients who were seropositive at baseline. Elevations in Spike-specific TCR breadth and depth followed administration of two AZD1222 doses.

The V gene's germline CDR1 is LNHDA and CDR2 SQIVND (reference sequence). The CDR3 is 12 residues long. Trimming shortened V by 8 bases and J by 4 bases, and 11 bases separated the two germline ends. The genes are TRBV19 and TRBJ1-2; D is uncertain. The receptor was isolated from an adult in good health. Sequenced here: peripheral blood, sampled on day 0 of AZD1222 vaccination. This chain's CDR3 is CASSRVSYGYTF. DNA of the CDR3: TGTGCCAGTTCCCGGGTTAGCTATGGCTACACCTTC.